The 2 T cell receptor beta chains presented below share a single source sample, sequenced in a study of blood T cells in healthy people across ages. With a J-beta primer mix and a sample-barcoded 5' primer, a second PCR ran about 6 to 11 cycles. TCRdb re-called the 5' RACE reads with MiXCR, one entry per CDR3 protein. The table has 980,000 or so distinct CDR3 sequences, around 46% seen once; the top ten hold over 10%. The sequenced sample consisted of blood. The receptors here all came from a man aged 25-40 years in good health.

The V and J genes are TRBV3-1 and TRBJ1-5, with TRBD1 matching 9 bases. The V and J ends lost 2 bases and 2 bases, in that order; junction bases with no gene match: 4. CDR1 is LGHDT and CDR2 is YNNKEL in the germline V gene (reference sequence). This CDR3 is built from 16 residues. Written as DNA, the CDR3 is TGTGCCAGCAGCCAATCGAGGACAGGGGGCAATCAGCCCCAGCATTTT. Translating gives CASSQSRTGGNQPQHF. The full variable domain, completed using reference TRBV3-1 and TRBJ1-5, is DTAVSQTPKYLVTQMGNDKSIKCEQNLGHDTMYWYKQDSKKFLKIMFSYNNKELIINETVPNRFSPKSPDKAHLNLHINSLELGDSAVYFCASSQSRTGGNQPQHFGDGTRLSIL.

The gene calls are TRBV18 and TRBJ2-5; D might be TRBD2 (6 bases). Germline CDR1 KGHSH, CDR2 LQKENI. With 4 bases removed from V and 2 bases from J, the gap between germline ends came to 11 bases. The CDR3 loop spans 14 amino acids. The CDR3 DNA sequence: TGTGCCAGCTCACGTGAGAGCGGGCAAGAGACCCAGTACTTC. The encoded protein is CASSRESGQETQYF.